A selection of T cell receptor beta chains follows, all from one sample in a study of molecular identifiers for immune sequencing clone quantification. TCRdb re-analysed the PCR reads in MiXCR, keeping a single row per CDR3 protein. The sample lists a few hundred thousand distinct CDR3 sequences, roughly 25% seen once, with roughly 0.79% in the top ten. The sequencing input was naive CD8+ T cells from blood, with Jurkat cell RNA spiked in. These receptor sequences come from a human donor in good health. Some libraries in this study had Jurkat cell RNA spiked in. The conserved cysteine and the conserved F or W are not part of the CDR3 here. D genes are given only for firm matches.

j_gene | v_gene | d_gene | CDR3aa
TRBJ2-5 | TRBV7-9 | TRBD2 | ASSLRNAGVKPQY
TRBJ2-5 | TRBV5-1 | TRBD2 | ASSDGTSGSLVETQY
TRBJ2-2 | TRBV30 | - | ACPGHTGELF
TRBJ2-1 | TRBV5-1 | - | ASSLFAASSYNEQF
TRBJ1-1 | TRBV4-3 | - | ASSQDSPENTEAF
TRBJ2-7 | TRBV5-4 | - | ASSLAERRNYEQY
TRBJ1-1 | TRBV7-6 | - | ASSTLTDKNTEAF
TRBJ1-1 | TRBV27 | - | ASSLWARQGNSEAF
TRBJ1-5 | TRBV6-2/TRBV6-3 | - | ATDRGGNQPQH
TRBJ2-3 | TRBV28 | TRBD2 | ASSSPVPSGRAGADTQY
TRBJ2-3 | TRBV3-1 | TRBD2 | ASSQRVGGISTDTQY
TRBJ2-3 | TRBV29-1 | - | SDQKGDTQY
TRBJ1-5 | TRBV12-3/TRBV12-4 | - | ASSVDVVNQPQH
TRBJ1-2 | TRBV7-9 | - | ASSHAVRMFGYGYT
TRBJ2-7 | TRBV4-1 | - | ASSQVSDSEQY
TRBJ2-3 | TRBV28 | - | ASSLSGTLGVDTQY
TRBJ2-3 | TRBV19 | - | ASSIATGLRGDTQY
TRBJ2-7 | TRBV27 | TRBD1 | ASRDATGDEQY
TRBJ2-7 | TRBV27 | - | ASSTGITYEQY
TRBJ2-7 | TRBV20-1 | TRBD2 | SARGTTAYEQY
TRBJ1-1 | TRBV4-1 | - | ASSHHAGQNTEAS
TRBJ1-6 | TRBV5-1 | - | ASSWADNSPLH
TRBJ2-7 | TRBV27 | TRBD1 | ASRGQANDEQY
TRBJ2-5 | TRBV20-1 | - | SANPDFPQETQY
TRBJ1-2 | TRBV29-1 | - | SVADSVYGYT
TRBJ1-1 | TRBV28 | - | ASSLSVLQGHTEAF
TRBJ2-7 | TRBV6-2/TRBV6-3 | - | ASTKAGQENYEQY
TRBJ2-5 | TRBV6-5 | TRBD1 | ASSYDEGTGGREAQY
TRBJ2-7 | TRBV6-5 | TRBD2 | ASSYGTSGRGEQY
TRBJ1-1 | TRBV7-2 | - | ASSLVGNFNTEAF
TRBJ2-3 | TRBV4-1 | TRBD2 | ASSERTSGGPTDTQY
TRBJ1-1 | TRBV4-1 | - | ASSQSFTGNTEAF
TRBJ2-1 | TRBV30 | - | AWSRDSPNEQF
TRBJ2-2 | TRBV6-5 | - | ASSYSGTLNTGELF
TRBJ1-4 | TRBV4-3 | - | ASSQVRQDVEKLF
TRBJ2-7 | TRBV25-1 | TRBD2 | ASMERDYEQY
TRBJ1-4 | TRBV12-3/TRBV12-4 | TRBD1 | ASSLGDRGPEKLF